Presented here are 26 T cell receptor beta chains from one specimen sequenced in a study of blood T cells in healthy people across ages. Combining a sample-barcoded 5' primer with a J-beta primer mix, a second PCR ran for roughly 6 to 12 cycles. TCRdb recomputed calls from the 5' RACE reads with MiXCR, one row per CDR3 protein. The sample lists hundreds of thousands of distinct CDR3 sequences; approximately 30% were seen once. The sequenced sample consisted of blood. These TCRs come from a woman older than 75 in good health.

This clonotype was detected ten times or more. The chain has TRBV5-4 and TRBJ2-5; D is uncertain. The CDR3 extends over 13 amino acids. Trimming removed 6 bases at V and 3 bases at J, with 12 bases between. Germline CDR1 reads SGHNT; CDR2 reads YYREEE (reference sequence). The CDR3 here is CASTWWGEETQYF. In DNA form, the CDR3 reads TGTGCCAGCACCTGGTGGGGTGAAGAGACCCAGTACTTC.

This clonotype was detected many times. The chain joins TRBV5-5 to TRBJ2-1; no clear D gene. V was cut by 2 bases and J by 0 bases, with 6 bases left in between. CDR1 and CDR2 from the germline V gene are SGHKS and YYEKEE (reference sequence). This CDR3 is 14 amino acids long. The CDR3 here is CASSFRSSYNEQFF. CDR3 in DNA: TGTGCCAGCAGCTTTCGCAGCTCCTACAATGAGCAGTTCTTC. Based on the CDR3 plus reference TRBV5-5 and TRBJ2-1, the full variable domain is DAGVTQSPTHLIKTRGQQVTLRCSPISGHKSVSWYQQVLGQGPQFIFQYYEKEERGRGNFPDRFSARQFPNYSSELNVNALLLGDSALYLCASSFRSSYNEQFFGPGTRLTVL.

Ten or more counts support this clonotype. The J gene is TRBJ2-1, the V gene TRBV7-2; 15 bases line up with TRBD2. The germline V gene encodes CDR1 SGHTA and CDR2 FQGNSA. V shed 3 bases and J 9 bases; nucleotides not matched to a gene: 12. The CDR3 spans 18 residues. The CDR3: CASSLGLAGGRGGGEQFF. Written as DNA, the CDR3 is TGTGCCAGCAGCTTGGGACTAGCGGGGGGCCGGGGGGGTGGTGAGCAGTTCTTC.

Ten or more counts support this clonotype. The chain employs TRBV15 and TRBJ2-5, with 14 bases aligning to TRBD2. V shed 9 bases and J 0 bases; nucleotides not matched to a gene: 9. CDR1 is LNHNV, CDR2 YYDKDF, per germline (reference sequence). This CDR3 has 17 residues. CDR3 DNA sequence: TGTGCCACGACCCCGGGACTAGCGGGGGTCCACCAAGAGACCCAGTACTTC. As protein: CATTPGLAGVHQETQYF.

This clonotype was observed a few times. The chain combines TRBV27 with TRBJ2-5; D is ambiguous. V was trimmed by 3 bases and J by 11 bases, leaving 16 bases between them. The CDR3 runs to 13 residues. CDR1 and CDR2 (germline): MNHEY, SMNVEV (reference sequence). CDR3 sequence: CASSFYQYNEQYF. The CDR3 DNA follows: TGTGCCAGCAGTTTTTACCAATACAATGAGCAGTACTTC.

V gene TRBV20-1 combines with J gene TRBJ1-1; TRBD1 is a possible D gene (6 bases). Germline CDR1 and CDR2: DFQATT and SNEGSKA (reference sequence). This CDR3 comprises 14 residues. Trimming shortened V by 4 bases and J by 0 bases, and 12 bases separated the two germline ends. The CDR3 DNA follows: TGCAGTGCTATAATAAGGGGGATGAACACTGAAGCTTTCTTT. It yields the protein CSAIIRGMNTEAFF.

The V gene is TRBV6-4, the J gene TRBJ2-1; TRBD2 agrees at 8 bases. The V and J ends lost 6 bases and 0 bases, in that order; junction bases with no gene match: 7. Germline lookup yields CDR1 MRHNA and CDR2 SNTAGT. The CDR3 sequence is 16 residues long. In nucleotides, the CDR3 is TGTGCCAGCAGCGTAGCCAGCGGGGGCTCCTACAATGAGCAGTTCTTC. Amino acid sequence: CASSVASGGSYNEQFF.

This clonotype was detected ten times or more. The chain is built from TRBV28 and TRBJ1-3; TRBD1 aligns across 9 bases. The V gene end was trimmed by 4 bases and the J gene end by 8 bases; junction bases not matched to a gene: 6. CDR1 MDHEN and CDR2 SYDVKM come from the germline V gene. The CDR3 runs 14 residues. This CDR3 reads CASSSGGQGDTIYF. In DNA form, the CDR3 reads TGTGCCAGCAGTTCTGGGGGACAGGGAGACACCATATATTTT. The full variable domain, rest sourced from reference TRBV28 and TRBJ1-3, is DVKVTQSSRYLVKRTGEKVFLECVQDMDHENMFWYRQDPGLGLRLIYFSYDVKMKEKGDIPEGYSVSREKKERFSLILESASTNQTSMYLCASSSGGQGDTIYFGEGSWLTVV.

A word on this clonotype: A single base separates this from a much larger clone, so it may be a read error. CDR3 nucleotides: TGTGCCAGCAGCTTAGGTTCCCTTGGCTATGGCTACACCTTC. This codes for CASSLGSLGYGYTF. This rearrangement joins TRBV11-2 to TRBJ1-2; no definite D call. V lost 1 base, J lost 4 bases, and 10 bases lay in between. The CDR3 loop spans 14 amino acids. Germline CDR1 SGHAT, CDR2 FQNNGV.

The J gene is TRBJ2-3, the V gene TRBV12-3 or TRBV12-4; no firm D call. The CDR3 extends over 15 amino acids. V lost 1 base and J 5 bases, leaving 13 bases between the germline ends. The CDR3, as DNA: TGTGCCAGCAGTTTAGAAGGAACAAGAGAAGATACGCAGTATTTT. The encoded protein is CASSLEGTREDTQYF.

The J gene is TRBJ2-3, the V gene TRBV9, with 8 bases identical to TRBD1. After removal of 1 base from V and 3 bases from J, the junction contained 7 bases not matched to a gene. Germline lookup yields CDR1 SGDLS and CDR2 YYNGEE. The CDR3 is 16 amino acids. CDR3 bases: TGTGCCAGCAGCGTAATCGGCGACAGGGGAACAGATACGCAGTATTTT. This sequence encodes CASSVIGDRGTDTQYF. The full variable domain, in which reference TRBV9 and TRBJ2-3 provide the parts outside the CDR3, is DSGVTQTPKHLITATGQRVTLRCSPRSGDLSVYWYQQSLDQGLQFLIQYYNGEERAKGNILERFSAQQFPDLHSELNLSSLELGDSALYFCASSVIGDRGTDTQYFGPGTRLTVL.

A note on this clonotype: A much larger clone differs from this one at a single base, so this may be a read error. J is TRBJ2-7 and V is TRBV18; TRBD2 matches 7 bases. The V gene's germline CDR1 is KGHSH and CDR2 LQKENI. The CDR3 runs to 14 residues. CDR3 DNA: TGTGCCAGCTCACCGGGACTAACTTCCTACGGGCAGTACTTC. Translation: CASSPGLTSYGQYF.

This clonotype has a handful of counts. The rearrangement joins TRBV4-3 to TRBJ1-2, with D possibly TRBD1 on 5 matching bases. The V end lost 1 base, the J end lost 3 bases, and 12 bases lay between the germline ends. Germline CDR1 reads LGHNA; CDR2 reads YSLEER. The CDR3 extends over 15 amino acids. This CDR3 reads CASSQGVGGHYGYTF. The CDR3 DNA sequence: TGCGCCAGCAGCCAAGGAGTCGGGGGACACTATGGCTACACCTTC.

This clonotype has a count of ten or more. The chain couples TRBV7-2 to TRBJ1-1, with D uncertain. The V end lost 5 bases, the J end lost 1 base, and 11 bases lay between the germline ends. Germline V gene lookup returns CDR1 SGHTA and CDR2 FQGNSA. The CDR3 loop spans 14 amino acids. Here the CDR3 reads CASSPRLGNTEAFF. The CDR3 DNA reads as TGTGCCAGCAGCCCCCGGTTGGGGAACACTGAAGCTTTCTTT.

This clonotype was detected ten times or more. J is TRBJ1-4 and V is TRBV18; perhaps TRBD1 as D (5 bases). Germline CDR1 and CDR2: KGHSH and LQKENI. V was shortened by 3 bases and J by 8 bases, with 13 bases between the two germline ends. The CDR3 has 14 residues. This CDR3 is CASSPTTKGEKLFF. The CDR3 nucleotides read TGTGCCAGCTCACCCACAACTAAGGGGGAAAAACTGTTTTTT.

This clonotype has ten or more counts. The V and J genes are TRBV20-1 and TRBJ2-1; D gene unclear. V lost 6 bases and J 10 bases, leaving 16 bases between the germline ends. Germline V CDR1 and CDR2: DFQATT, SNEGSKA (reference sequence). This CDR3 has 12 amino acids. CDR3: CSAPSDFREQFF. DNA for the CDR3: TGCAGTGCACCGTCCGACTTCAGGGAGCAGTTCTTC.

This chain's CDR3 is CASSFRTGTSRGYTF. CDR3 bases: TGTGCCAGCAGCTTTAGGACAGGGACCTCGAGGGGCTACACCTTC. The chain uses TRBV7-2 and TRBJ1-2, with TRBD1 identical over 8 bases. This CDR3 spans 15 amino acids. The V gene end was trimmed by 3 bases and the J gene end by 8 bases; junction bases not matched to a gene: 11. From germline, CDR1 is SGHTA and CDR2 FQGNSA.

This clonotype was observed a few times. The rearrangement uses TRBV20-1 and TRBJ1-1; no reliable D call. Deletions cut 5 bases from V and 0 bases from J, with 10 bases between. In germline, CDR1 is DFQATT, CDR2 SNEGSKA (reference sequence). The CDR3 is made up of 13 amino acids. The CDR3 bases are TGCAGTGCTCGTCGCCAGCTGAACACTGAAGCTTTCTTT. Its translation is CSARRQLNTEAFF.

This clonotype has at least ten counts. V gene TRBV9 combines with J gene TRBJ2-3, with D perhaps matching TRBD2 (5 bases). The CDR3 has 16 amino acids. The germline CDR1 and CDR2 sequences are SGDLS and YYNGEE. Deletions cut 3 bases from V and 0 bases from J, with 14 bases between. The CDR3 is CASSARDFSSTDTQYF. The CDR3 bases are TGTGCCAGCAGCGCACGGGATTTCTCTAGCACAGATACGCAGTATTTT.

The chain combines TRBV7-2 with TRBJ2-2; D remains ambiguous. This CDR3 has 14 residues. Deletions cut 5 bases from V and 0 bases from J, with 7 bases between. Germline CDR1 reads SGHTA; CDR2 reads FQGNSA. CDR3 nucleotide sequence: TGTGCCAGCAGCGGCCACGCGAACACCGGGGAGCTGTTTTTT. Translating it yields CASSGHANTGELFF. Supplemented by reference TRBV7-2 and TRBJ2-2, the full variable domain reads GAGVSQSPSNKVTEKGKDVELRCDPISGHTALYWYRQSLGQGLEFLIYFQGNSAPDKSGLPSDRFSAERTGGSVSTLTIQRTQQEDSAVYLCASSGHANTGELFFGEGSRLTVL.

About this clonotype itself: Just one base apart from a much larger clone, this may be a read error. This chain connects TRBV10-3 to TRBJ2-3; 16 bases match TRBD2. The CDR3 has 18 amino acids. V dropped 11 bases and J dropped 5; count of bases not matched to a gene: 16. Per germline, CDR1 ENHRY and CDR2 SYGVKD. CDR3 protein: CAASRGTSGGAFRDTQYF. In nucleotides, the CDR3 is TGTGCCGCTTCGCGGGGGACTAGCGGGGGGGCCTTCAGAGATACGCAGTATTTT.

This clonotype showed up many times. The genes are TRBV15 and TRBJ1-1; no clear D. V dropped 0 bases and J dropped 7 bases, with 9 bases sitting between them. The CDR3 runs to 13 residues. Germline V CDR1 and CDR2: LNHNV, YYDKDF (reference sequence). CDR3: CATSRDSGFEAFF. CDR3 nucleotides: TGTGCCACCAGCAGAGATAGCGGTTTTGAAGCTTTCTTT.

Ten or more counts support this clonotype. J is TRBJ2-1 and V is TRBV12-3 or TRBV12-4; the match to TRBD2 covers 16 bases. With V trimmed by 5 bases and J by 8 bases, 3 bases remained unmatched. This CDR3 spans 15 amino acids. CDR3 bases: TGTGCCAGCAGTCCCGGGACTAGCGGGGGGGATGAGCAGTTCTTC. It is translated as CASSPGTSGGDEQFF.

This clonotype was picked up a small number of times. The genes are TRBV30 and TRBJ1-5; a possible D gene is TRBD1 (6 bases). Germline values: CDR1 GTSNPN, CDR2 SVGIG (reference sequence). V dropped 0 bases and J dropped 2 bases, with 11 bases sitting between them. The CDR3 has 15 amino acids. The CDR3 here is CAWSVWGAGNQPQHF. The DNA for the CDR3 is TGTGCCTGGAGTGTATGGGGGGCGGGCAATCAGCCCCAGCATTTT.

This clonotype was seen more than once but under ten times. The gene calls are TRBV15 and TRBJ1-4; 7 bases agree with TRBD1. The V segment lost 5 bases and the J segment 8 bases; nucleotides outside the gene matches: 11. CDR3 length equals 15 residues. Germline loops: CDR1 LNHNV, CDR2 YYDKDF (reference sequence). The CDR3 DNA sequence: TGTGCCACCAGCGCAGGGGGACAGATGGACGAAAAACTGTTTTTT. This codes for CATSAGGQMDEKLFF.

This clonotype was seen many times. V gene TRBV7-9 combines with J gene TRBJ1-6; 7 nucleotides line up with TRBD1. This CDR3 spans 14 amino acids. CDR1 is SEHNR and CDR2 is FQNEAQ in the germline V gene (reference sequence). With V trimmed by 8 bases and J by 4 bases, 5 bases remained unmatched. The CDR3 sequence is CASGRGQYNSPLHF. CDR3 coding DNA: TGTGCCAGCGGACGGGGACAGTATAATTCACCCCTCCACTTT.